The T cell receptor beta chain under discussion was sequenced for a study of cytomegalovirus exposure and HLA in healthy donors. Germline V gene lookup returns CDR1 SGDLS and CDR2 YYNGEE. The CDR3 covers 13 residues. The germline V and J ends were trimmed by 6 bases and 9 bases, with 16 bases remaining between them. Vbeta (60) and Jbeta (13) primers were used in the PCR. Profiled with immunoSEQ multiplex PCR; TCRdb holds only in-frame clones, not every one. The sample holds some 130,000 clones, roughly 77% seen once. The clonotype originates from a man aged 30 to 45 in good health. The J gene is TRBJ2-1, the V gene TRBV9; D remains ambiguous. The material sequenced was PBMCs. The CDR3 loop reads CASNPSGVFEQFF. In DNA form, the CDR3 reads TGTGCCAGCAACCCTAGTGGCGTTTTTGAGCAGTTCTTC.